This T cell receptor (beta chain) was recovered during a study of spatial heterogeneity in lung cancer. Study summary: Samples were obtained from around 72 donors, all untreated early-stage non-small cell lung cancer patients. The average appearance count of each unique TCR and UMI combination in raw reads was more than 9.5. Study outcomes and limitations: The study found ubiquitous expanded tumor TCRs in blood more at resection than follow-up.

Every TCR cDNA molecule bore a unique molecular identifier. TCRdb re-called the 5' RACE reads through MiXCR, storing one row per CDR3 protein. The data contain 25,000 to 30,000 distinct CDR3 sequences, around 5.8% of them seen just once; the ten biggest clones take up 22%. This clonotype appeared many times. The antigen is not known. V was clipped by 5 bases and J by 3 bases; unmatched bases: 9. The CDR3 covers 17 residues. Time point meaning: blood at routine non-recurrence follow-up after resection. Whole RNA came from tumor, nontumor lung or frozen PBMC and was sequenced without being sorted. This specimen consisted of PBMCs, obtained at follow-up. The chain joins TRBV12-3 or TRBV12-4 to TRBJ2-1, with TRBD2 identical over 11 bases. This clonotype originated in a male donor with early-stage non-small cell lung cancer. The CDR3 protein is CASSNPGLAVNYNEQFF. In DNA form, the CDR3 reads TGTGCCAGCAGTAACCCGGGACTAGCGGTCAACTACAATGAGCAGTTCTTC.